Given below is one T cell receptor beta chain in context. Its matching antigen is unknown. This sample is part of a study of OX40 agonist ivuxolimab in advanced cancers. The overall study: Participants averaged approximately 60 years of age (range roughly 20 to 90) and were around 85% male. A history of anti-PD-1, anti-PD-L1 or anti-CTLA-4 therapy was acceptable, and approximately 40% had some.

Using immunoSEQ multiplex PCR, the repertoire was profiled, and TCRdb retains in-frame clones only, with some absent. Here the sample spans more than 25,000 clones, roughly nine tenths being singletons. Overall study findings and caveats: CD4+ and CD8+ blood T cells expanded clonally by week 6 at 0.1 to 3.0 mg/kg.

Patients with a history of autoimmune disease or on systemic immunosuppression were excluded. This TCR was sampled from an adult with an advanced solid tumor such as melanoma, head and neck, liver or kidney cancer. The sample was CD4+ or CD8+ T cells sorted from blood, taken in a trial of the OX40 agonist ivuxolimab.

CDR3 residues: CASSEWSDEQYF. The CDR3 bases are TGTGCCAGCAGTGAGTGGTCGGACGAGCAGTACTTC. The gene calls are TRBV6-1 and TRBJ2-7; D unresolved. V dropped 3 bases and J dropped 5 bases, with 8 bases sitting between them. Per the germline V gene, CDR1 is MNHNS and CDR2 is SASEGT. This CDR3 contains 12 residues.